A single count supports the clone carrying this TCR beta chain. Its antigen is still unknown. CDR3 length: 15 residues. Per germline, CDR1 MNHEY and CDR2 SVGAGI. With 5 bases clipped from V and 2 bases from J, the junction kept 3 bases outside the gene matches. Here immunoSEQ multiplex PCR was the method, and the copy in TCRdb shows in-frame clones only, minus some. Of over 150,000 clones in the sample, about nine tenths were seen once. The data are from a study of T cell responses to AZD1222 COVID-19 vaccine. Regarding the study as a whole: Repertoires were sampled only after the peak T cell response. Spike-wide vaccine-associated CD4 TCRs dominated at 160-218 and 743-854.

The chain carries TRBV6-5 and TRBJ2-7, with TRBD2 matching 13 bases. Sequenced material: peripheral blood, taken 28 days after the second AZD1222 dose. This clonotype originated in an adult who received the AZD1222 COVID-19 vaccine. The CDR3 nucleotides read TGTGCCAGCAGTCCCGGGACTAGCGGGACCTACGAGCAGTACTTC. Its protein is CASSPGTSGTYEQYF.